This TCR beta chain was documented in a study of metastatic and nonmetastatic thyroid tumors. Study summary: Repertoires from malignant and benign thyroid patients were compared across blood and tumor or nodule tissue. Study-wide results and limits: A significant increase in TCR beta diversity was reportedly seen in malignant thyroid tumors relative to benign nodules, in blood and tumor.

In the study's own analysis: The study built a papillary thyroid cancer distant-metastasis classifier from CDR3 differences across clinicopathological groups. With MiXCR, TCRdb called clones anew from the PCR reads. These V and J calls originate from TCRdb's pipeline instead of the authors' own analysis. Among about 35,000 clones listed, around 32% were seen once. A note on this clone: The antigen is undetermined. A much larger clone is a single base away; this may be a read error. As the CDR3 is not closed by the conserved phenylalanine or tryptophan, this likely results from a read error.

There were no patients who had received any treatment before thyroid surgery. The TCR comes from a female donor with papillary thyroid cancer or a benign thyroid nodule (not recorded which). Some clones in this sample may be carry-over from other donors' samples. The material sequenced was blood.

CDR3 nucleotide sequence: TGTGCCAGCAGCTTTCTGACTGCATCCAACACCGGGGAGCTGTTTTCT. It encodes CASSFLTASNTGELFS. The V call is TRBV5-4, the J call TRBJ2-2; no definite D call. The germline V and J ends were trimmed by 2 bases and 2 bases, with 13 bases remaining between them. CDR1 and CDR2 from the germline V gene are SGHNT and YYREEE (reference sequence). The CDR3 totals 16 residues.